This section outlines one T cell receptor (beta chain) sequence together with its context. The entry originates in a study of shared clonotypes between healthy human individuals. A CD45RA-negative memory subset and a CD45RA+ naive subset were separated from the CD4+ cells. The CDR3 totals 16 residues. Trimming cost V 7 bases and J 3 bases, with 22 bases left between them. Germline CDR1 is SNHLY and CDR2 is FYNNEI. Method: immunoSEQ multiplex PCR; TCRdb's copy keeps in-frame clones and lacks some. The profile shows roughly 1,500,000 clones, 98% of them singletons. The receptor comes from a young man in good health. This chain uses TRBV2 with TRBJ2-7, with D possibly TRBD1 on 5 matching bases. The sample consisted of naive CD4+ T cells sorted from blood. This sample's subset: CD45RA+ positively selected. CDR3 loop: CASIGPDSSSLYEQYF. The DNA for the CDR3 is TGTGCCAGCATAGGTCCCGACAGTTCGTCCCTCTACGAGCAGTACTTC.